One and the same sample provided the 18 T cell receptor beta chains below, sequenced in a study of control samples from healthy donors and cancer patients. The table came from immunoSEQ multiplex PCR; TCRdb's copy has only in-frame clones and leaves some out. The repertoire holds roughly 100,000 clones, with under 95% as singletons. Material for sequencing was blood. These receptors were collected from a woman aged 18-29 years in good health.

The V call is TRBV6-4, the J call TRBJ2-2; D possibly matches TRBD1 or TRBD2 (5 bases each). CDR1 is MRHNA, CDR2 SNTAGT, per germline. The V and J ends lost 3 bases and 1 base respectively, with 9 bases between them. The CDR3 runs to 15 residues. CDR3 residues: CASSEGTGNTGELFF. The CDR3 nucleotides read TGTGCCAGCAGTGAGGGGACCGGGAACACCGGGGAGCTGTTTTTT.

V gene TRBV6-1 combines with J gene TRBJ2-3; D gene uncertain. The CDR3 loop spans 13 amino acids. Trimming removed 0 bases from V and 5 bases from J, with 6 bases in between. Germline-derived CDR1 and CDR2 are MNHNS and SASEGT. The CDR3 reads CASSEAPGDTQYF. The CDR3 DNA reads as TGTGCCAGCAGTGAAGCCCCAGGAGATACGCAGTATTTT.

The chain recombines TRBV4-2 with TRBJ2-1, with unresolved D. Looked up from germline, CDR1 is LGHNA and CDR2 is YNFKEQ. Trimming pared 0 bases from V and 6 bases from J, leaving 15 bases between. The CDR3 contains 16 residues. The DNA of the CDR3 is TGTGCCAGCAGCCAAGATCTGGCTAACCTTAGCAATGAGCAGTTCTTC. Translated: CASSQDLANLSNEQFF.

The J gene is TRBJ1-2, the V gene TRBV5-1; D is possibly TRBD1 (5 bases). This CDR3 spans 13 amino acids. V shed 0 bases and J shed 6 bases, with 9 bases lying between them. Germline V lookup: CDR1 SGHRS, CDR2 YFSETQ. CDR3 protein: CASSLEGTDGYTF. The CDR3 coding sequence is TGCGCCAGCAGCTTGGAAGGGACGGATGGCTACACCTTC.

This clone was counted between two and nine times. The rearrangement links TRBV7-3 to TRBJ1-5; D might be TRBD1 (5 bases). Germline lookup yields CDR1 SGHTA and CDR2 FQGTGA. Trimming left V 5 bases short and J 1 base short, with 12 bases between. This CDR3 region has 15 residues. The CDR3 bases are TGTGCCAGCAGCCCACAGGTAGGGAGCAATCAGCCCCAGCATTTT. Amino acids: CASSPQVGSNQPQHF. The full variable domain, completed using reference TRBV7-3 and TRBJ1-5, is GAGVSQTPSNKVTEKGKYVELRCDPISGHTALYWYRQSLGQGPEFLIYFQGTGAADDSGLPNDRFFAVRPEGSVSTLKIQRTERGDSAVYLCASSPQVGSNQPQHFGDGTRLSIL.

The chain combines TRBV7-8 with TRBJ2-3; either TRBD1 or TRBD2 may fit D (5 bases each). CDR1 and CDR2 (germline): SGHVS, FQNEAQ. CDR3 length: 15 residues. V shed 5 bases and J shed 7 bases, with 19 bases lying between them. This chain's CDR3 is CASSARDHGAYTQYF. CDR3 in DNA: TGTGCCAGCAGCGCCCGGGACCATGGGGCCTATACGCAGTATTTT.

The V call is TRBV9, the J call TRBJ1-2; no clear D gene. CDR3 length: 13 residues. From germline, CDR1 is SGDLS and CDR2 YYNGEE. V was shortened by 3 bases and J by 8 bases, with 14 bases between the two germline ends. CDR3 residues: CASSAPSLWGYTF. In DNA, the CDR3 is TGTGCCAGCAGCGCCCCAAGTTTGTGGGGCTACACCTTC.

This clone was seen a handful of times. In nucleotides, the CDR3 is TGTGCCAGCAGCCAAGGACCTGAAGCTTTCTTT. Protein product: CASSQGPEAFF. V gene TRBV3-1 (or the pseudogene TRBV3-2) combines with J gene TRBJ1-1, with D unresolved. Germline lookup yields CDR1 LGHDT and CDR2 YNNKEL (reference sequence). V was pared by 1 base and J by 6 bases, with 3 bases between. This CDR3 region has 11 residues.

The chain uses TRBV3-1 (or the pseudogene TRBV3-2) and TRBJ1-5; a weak D match, TRBD1 (5 bases). CDR3 length: 16 residues. Germline assignment: CDR1 LGHDT and CDR2 YNNKEL (reference sequence). V was pared by 0 bases and J by 4 bases, with 13 bases between. The CDR3 DNA reads TGTGCCAGCAGCCAAGAATATGGGGCAGGGAATCAGCCCCAGCATTTT. Translating gives CASSQEYGAGNQPQHF.

The V and J genes are TRBV6-6 and TRBJ1-2; 7 bases align to TRBD1. The CDR3 loop spans 13 amino acids. Germline V gene data show CDR1 as MNHNY and CDR2 as SVGAGI (reference sequence). With 6 bases clipped from V and 3 bases from J, the junction kept 4 bases outside the gene matches. The CDR3: CASSRGRDYGYTF. The DNA of the CDR3 is TGTGCCAGCAGCAGGGGGAGGGACTATGGCTACACCTTC.

J is TRBJ1-1 and V is TRBV11-3; D remains ambiguous. V was pared by 1 base and J by 0 bases, with 6 bases between. This CDR3 is 14 amino acids long. Germline-derived CDR1 and CDR2 are SGHNT and YENEEA. The CDR3 sequence: CASSLGGVNTEAFF. CDR3 DNA: TGTGCCAGCAGCTTAGGTGGCGTGAACACTGAAGCTTTCTTT.

The gene calls are TRBV18 and TRBJ1-5; perhaps TRBD1 as D (5 bases). From germline, CDR1 is KGHSH and CDR2 LQKENI. The CDR3 has 15 amino acids. The V gene lost 5 bases and the J gene lost 2 bases, with 13 bases spanning the gap. The CDR3 sequence is CASSARVVGNQPQHF. In nucleotides, the CDR3 is TGTGCCAGCTCAGCCAGGGTTGTTGGCAATCAGCCCCAGCATTTT.

J is TRBJ2-5 and V is TRBV27; D unresolved. The CDR3 is made up of 15 amino acids. The V end lost 2 bases, the J end lost 5 bases, and 15 bases lay between the germline ends. Germline-derived CDR1 and CDR2 are MNHEY and SMNVEV (reference sequence). CDR3 sequence reads: CASSLGGRSEETQYF. As DNA, the CDR3 is TGTGCCAGCAGTTTAGGCGGACGATCCGAGGAGACCCAGTACTTC.

CDR3 bases: TGTGCCAGCAGTACAGGATTAGGAGATACGCAGTATTTT. This translates into CASSTGLGDTQYF. This chain connects TRBV6-4 to TRBJ2-3; a possible D gene is TRBD1 (5 bases). V lost 5 bases and J 5 bases, leaving 11 bases between the germline ends. Germline CDR1 reads MRHNA; CDR2 reads SNTAGT. CDR3 length equals 13 residues.

The CDR3 region is CATSRDRRNTEAFF. The CDR3 nucleotides read TGTGCCACCAGCAGAGACAGGAGGAACACTGAAGCTTTCTTT. The chain uses TRBV15 and TRBJ1-1; D is uncertain. Germline lookup yields CDR1 LNHNV and CDR2 YYDKDF (reference sequence). The CDR3 loop spans 14 amino acids. V was pared by 0 bases and J by 1 base, with 6 bases between. Full variable domain (rest looked up from reference TRBV15 and TRBJ1-1): DAMVIQNPRYQVTQFGKPVTLSCSQTLNHNVMYWYQQKSSQAPKLLFHYYDKDFNNEADTPDNFQSRRPNTSFCFLDIRSPGLGDTAMYLCATSRDRRNTEAFFGQGTRLTVV.

This clone came up a few times. The J gene is TRBJ1-4, the V gene TRBV6-5; D may be TRBD1 (6 bases). CDR1 is MNHEY and CDR2 is SVGAGI in the germline V gene. The V and J ends lost 6 bases and 8 bases respectively, with 19 bases between them. This CDR3 contains 15 residues. The CDR3 loop reads CASSREGGQGEKLFF. CDR3 coding DNA: TGTGCCAGCAGCCGCGAGGGGGGGCAGGGGGAAAAACTGTTTTTT.

The genes are TRBV2 and TRBJ2-3; a weak D match, TRBD1 (5 bases). The CDR3 contains 14 residues. Germline assignment: CDR1 SNHLY and CDR2 FYNNEI. Trimming pared 7 bases from V and 5 bases from J, leaving 16 bases between. The CDR3 DNA is TGTGCCAGCAAATGGGCGAAGGGGCGAGATACGCAGTATTTT. This translates into CASKWAKGRDTQYF.

The chain couples TRBV7-3 to TRBJ2-5; 14 bases align to TRBD2. V gave up 2 bases and J gave up 3 bases; unmatched junction bases: 2. The CDR3 sequence is 16 residues long. Germline V gives CDR1 SGHTA, CDR2 FQGTGA. The CDR3 sequence is CASSLGGLAGEETQYF. In DNA, the CDR3 is TGTGCCAGCAGCTTAGGGGGACTAGCGGGAGAAGAGACCCAGTACTTC.